The present TCR beta chain was sequenced within a study of vaccination and CD4 T cells after COVID-19. Notes on this clonotype: Its antigen is unidentified.

Treatment specified: roughly 10-day PBMC culture with coronavirus spike peptide pools or control peptides (ViraFEST assay). Oncomine TCR Beta short-read sequencing was applied to DNA from cultured CD4+ T cells. TCRdb called the PCR reads again in MiXCR, with one record for every CDR3 protein. The table records about 12,000 distinct CDR3 sequences, 59% of them present only once. Germline assignment: CDR1 MNHEY and CDR2 SMNVEV (reference sequence). V lost 2 bases, J lost 0 bases, and 8 bases lay in between. The CDR3 covers 14 residues. The sequencing sample was made of CD4+ T cells from blood, cultured in vitro. The receptor comes from a human donor who had recovered from COVID-19. The rearrangement links TRBV27 to TRBJ2-7; D not certain. CDR3: CASSLTTNSYEQYF. For the CDR3, the DNA is TGTGCCAGCAGTTTAACGACGAACTCCTACGAGCAGTACTTC.